The 19 T cell receptor beta chains below were found in one sample sequenced in a study of Graves' ophthalmopathy and Graves' hyperthyroidism. RNA served as the template for amplifying TCR beta CDR3 regions. First-round RT-PCR employed HTBI primers, with a second-round multiplex PCR after it. MiXCR, run by TCRdb on the multiplex PCR reads, gives a single entry per CDR3 protein. The sample has about 740,000 distinct CDR3 sequences; about 44% are singletons. The sample was peripheral blood. The receptors were gathered from an adult man with Graves' ophthalmopathy.

Many counts were recorded for this clonotype. The gene calls are TRBV29-1 and TRBJ2-7; weak D call: TRBD2 (7 bases). This CDR3 has 13 residues. The V end was cut by 7 bases, the J end by 3 bases, with 16 bases between. The germline CDR1 and CDR2 sequences are SQVTM and ANQGSEA. CDR3 residues: CSAGGGGSYEQYF. CDR3 nucleotides: TGCAGCGCTGGGGGCGGGGGTAGCTACGAGCAGTACTTC.

The genes are TRBV10-2 and TRBJ1-1, with TRBD1 as a possible D gene (6 bases). The germline V gene encodes CDR1 WSHSY and CDR2 SAAADI. The CDR3 is 13 residues long. V dropped 8 bases and J dropped 1 base, with 11 bases sitting between them. CDR3 protein: CASVGAQNTEAFF. CDR3 coding DNA: TGCGCCAGCGTGGGGGCACAGAACACTGAAGCTTTCTTT.

The chain carries TRBV7-9 and TRBJ2-5; 7 nucleotides match TRBD1. Germline values: CDR1 SEHNR, CDR2 FQNEAQ (reference sequence). V lost 5 bases, J lost 4 bases, and 13 bases stayed unmatched. There are 16 residues in the CDR3. CDR3 bases: TGTGCCAGCAGCCAAGATAGGGGGCACCGGCTAGAGACCCAGTACTTC. Its protein is CASSQDRGHRLETQYF.

The V gene is TRBV10-2, the J gene TRBJ2-5; TRBD2 matches 11 bases. V lost 2 bases and J lost 4; bases outside the gene matches: 6. The CDR3 extends over 16 amino acids. Per the germline V gene, CDR1 is WSHSY and CDR2 is SAAADI. DNA for the CDR3: TGCGCCAGCAGTGAGATGCTAGCGGGGGGAGTAGAGACCCAGTACTTC. This codes for CASSEMLAGGVETQYF.

This clonotype was observed at least ten times. The chain combines TRBV29-1 with TRBJ2-7; perhaps TRBD1 as D (5 bases). Germline V lookup: CDR1 SQVTM, CDR2 ANQGSEA. This CDR3 is built from 10 residues. With 7 bases removed from V and 6 bases from J, the gap between germline ends came to 10 bases. The CDR3 nucleotides read TGCAGCGCAATGGGGCCCGAGCAGTACTTC. Protein sequence: CSAMGPEQYF.

The rearrangement uses TRBV7-2 and TRBJ1-2, with D tentatively TRBD1 (5 bases). Germline loops: CDR1 SGHTA, CDR2 FQGNSA. This CDR3 is 13 amino acids long. Trimming removed 4 bases from V and 7 bases from J, with 13 bases in between. CDR3 amino acids: CASSSLGGGGYTF. DNA of the CDR3: TGTGCCAGCAGCTCCCTGGGGGGAGGTGGCTACACCTTC.

V and J are TRBV12-3 or TRBV12-4 and TRBJ1-5, with 8 bases fitting TRBD1. V was clipped by 2 bases and J by 6 bases; unmatched bases: 6. This CDR3 region has 15 residues. CDR3 in amino acids: CASSLRAGGFQPQHF. The CDR3, as DNA: TGTGCCAGCAGTTTACGGGCAGGGGGCTTTCAGCCCCAGCATTTT.

The rearrangement uses TRBV29-1 and TRBJ2-7; D possibly matches TRBD1 or TRBD2 (5 bases each). The CDR3 is 11 amino acids. V dropped 5 bases and J dropped 2 bases, with 7 bases sitting between them. Germline V gene data show CDR1 as SQVTM and CDR2 as ANQGSEA. CDR3 loop: CSVMGAYEQYF. For the CDR3, the DNA is TGCAGCGTTATGGGGGCCTACGAGCAGTACTTC.

This clonotype was seen repeatedly, ten times or more. This sequence joins TRBV10-2 and TRBJ2-5, with D unresolved. V lost 6 bases, J lost 4 bases, and 12 bases lay in between. Per germline, CDR1 WSHSY and CDR2 SAAADI. The CDR3 runs 13 residues. CDR3: CASSSTAVETQYF. DNA for the CDR3: TGCGCCAGCAGCTCGACTGCCGTAGAGACCCAGTACTTC.

The rearrangement joins TRBV25-1 to TRBJ1-4; D perhaps matches TRBD1 (5 bases). V lost 4 bases and J lost 8, with 8 bases in between. The germline gives CDR1 MGHDK, CDR2 SYGVNS. CDR3 length: 12 amino acids. The CDR3 protein is CASSAYREKLFF. Written as DNA, the CDR3 is TGTGCCAGCAGTGCCTACAGGGAAAAACTGTTTTTT.

The CDR3 nucleotides read TGTGCCAGCAGCGACGGGACCCGGGGGGGTGGCTACACCTTC. It codes for CASSDGTRGGGYTF. The V and J genes are TRBV7-9 and TRBJ1-2; maybe TRBD1 (5 bases). Germline values: CDR1 SEHNR, CDR2 FQNEAQ (reference sequence). V lost 5 bases, J lost 7 bases, and 17 bases lay in between. The CDR3 has 14 residues.

This sequence joins TRBV7-9 and TRBJ2-3; 8 bases fit TRBD2. V gave up 3 bases and J gave up 2 bases; unmatched junction bases: 7. CDR3 length: 16 amino acids. Germline V gives CDR1 SEHNR, CDR2 FQNEAQ (reference sequence). The DNA of the CDR3 is TGTGCCAGCAGCTTGGCCGGGACTAGGATCACAGATACGCAGTATTTT. It translates to CASSLAGTRITDTQYF. The full variable domain, completed using reference TRBV7-9 and TRBJ2-3, is DTGVSQNPRHKITKRGQNVTFRCDPISEHNRLYWYRQTLGQGPEFLTYFQNEAQLEKSRLLSDRFSAERPKGSFSTLEIQRTEQGDSAMYLCASSLAGTRITDTQYFGPGTRLTVL.

This chain connects TRBV15 to TRBJ1-1; unclear D gene. V was pared by 11 bases and J by 0 bases, with 7 bases between. The V gene's germline CDR1 is LNHNV and CDR2 YYDKDF (reference sequence). This CDR3 is 11 amino acids long. CDR3 residues: CAWRMNTEAFF. The CDR3 region has the DNA TGTGCCTGGAGAATGAACACTGAAGCTTTCTTT.

Many counts were recorded for this clonotype. This chain links TRBV7-9 with TRBJ1-2; D ambiguous. This CDR3 has 13 amino acids. Trimming cost V 2 bases and J 4 bases, with 8 bases left between them. Germline CDR1 SEHNR, CDR2 FQNEAQ (reference sequence). CDR3 residues: CASSLSVIYGYTF. CDR3 DNA: TGTGCCAGCAGCTTAAGTGTCATCTATGGCTACACCTTC.

The chain has TRBV10-3 and TRBJ1-1; D perhaps matches TRBD1 (5 bases). Germline V gene sequence: CDR1 ENHRY, CDR2 SYGVKD. Between the trimmed V and J ends, which lost 7 bases and 0 bases, there was a span of 18 bases. The CDR3 consists of 16 residues. Written as DNA, the CDR3 is TGTGCCATCAAAAAAGCCAAGGGACCTATGAACACTGAAGCTTTCTTT. It encodes CAIKKAKGPMNTEAFF.

This chain links TRBV5-6 with TRBJ1-4; 7 nucleotides line up with TRBD1. The CDR3 has 15 residues. Germline CDR1 is SGHDT and CDR2 is YYEEEE. V shed 5 bases and J 7 bases; nucleotides not matched to a gene: 11. CDR3 DNA: TGTGCCAGCAGTTGGGACAGAGGCTTAACTGAAAAACTGTTTTTT. Amino acid sequence: CASSWDRGLTEKLFF.

This clonotype has a count of ten or more. The CDR3 loop is CASRRDGNQPQHF. The DNA for the CDR3 is TGTGCCAGCAGACGGGACGGCAATCAGCCCCAGCATTTT. The rearrangement uses TRBV24-1 and TRBJ1-5; perhaps TRBD1 as D (5 bases). Germline CDR1 reads KGHDR; CDR2 reads SFDVKD. Trimming cost V 11 bases and J 2 bases, with 12 bases left between them. The CDR3 loop spans 13 amino acids.

The rearrangement joins TRBV24-1 to TRBJ2-2, with 13 bases aligning to TRBD2. V lost 0 bases to trimming and J lost 6 bases; unmatched junction nucleotides: 3. The CDR3 consists of 17 residues. Germline V gene sequence: CDR1 KGHDR, CDR2 SFDVKD. CDR3 protein: CATSDLRTSGSSGELFF. The CDR3 DNA reads as TGTGCCACCAGTGATTTGAGGACTAGCGGGAGTTCCGGGGAGCTGTTTTTT.

As concerns this clonotype: The CDR3 ends on some other residue instead of the conserved phenylalanine or tryptophan, so this is likely a read error. The chain recombines TRBV25-1 with TRBJ1-6; D is undetermined. This CDR3 is 14 amino acids long. With 3 bases removed from V and 7 bases from J, the gap between germline ends came to 10 bases. Germline V gives CDR1 MGHDK, CDR2 SYGVNS. The CDR3 DNA is TGTGCCAGCAGTGATACGGTGAGGAATTCACCCCTCCACCTT. Translation gives CASSDTVRNSPLHL.